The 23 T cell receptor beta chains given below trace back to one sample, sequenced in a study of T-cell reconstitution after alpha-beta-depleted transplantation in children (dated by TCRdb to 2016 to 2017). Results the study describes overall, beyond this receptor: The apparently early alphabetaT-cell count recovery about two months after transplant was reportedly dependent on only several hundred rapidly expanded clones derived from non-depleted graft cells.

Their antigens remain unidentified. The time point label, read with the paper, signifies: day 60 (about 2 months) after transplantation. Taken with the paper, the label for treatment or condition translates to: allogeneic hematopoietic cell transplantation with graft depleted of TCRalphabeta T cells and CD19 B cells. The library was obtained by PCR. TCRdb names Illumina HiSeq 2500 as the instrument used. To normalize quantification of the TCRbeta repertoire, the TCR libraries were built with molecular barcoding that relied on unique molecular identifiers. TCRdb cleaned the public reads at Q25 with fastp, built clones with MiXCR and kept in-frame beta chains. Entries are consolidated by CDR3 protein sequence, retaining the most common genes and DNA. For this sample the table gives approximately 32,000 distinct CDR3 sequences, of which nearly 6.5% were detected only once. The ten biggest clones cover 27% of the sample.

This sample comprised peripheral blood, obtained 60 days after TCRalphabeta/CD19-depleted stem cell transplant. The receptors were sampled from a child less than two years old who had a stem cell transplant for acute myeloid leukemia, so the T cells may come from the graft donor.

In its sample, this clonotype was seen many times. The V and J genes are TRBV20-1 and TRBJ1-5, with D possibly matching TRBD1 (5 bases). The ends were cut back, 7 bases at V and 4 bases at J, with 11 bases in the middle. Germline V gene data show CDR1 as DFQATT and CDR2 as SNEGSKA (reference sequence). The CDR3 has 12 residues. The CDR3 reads CSVPQVNQPQHF. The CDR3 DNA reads TGCAGTGTTCCACAGGTGAATCAGCCCCAGCATTTT.

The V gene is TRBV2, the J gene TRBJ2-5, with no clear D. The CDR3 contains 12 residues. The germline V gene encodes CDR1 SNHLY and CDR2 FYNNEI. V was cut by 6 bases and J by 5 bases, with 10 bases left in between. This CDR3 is CASRKGSETQYF. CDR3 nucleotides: TGTGCCAGCAGAAAGGGTTCGGAGACCCAGTACTTC.

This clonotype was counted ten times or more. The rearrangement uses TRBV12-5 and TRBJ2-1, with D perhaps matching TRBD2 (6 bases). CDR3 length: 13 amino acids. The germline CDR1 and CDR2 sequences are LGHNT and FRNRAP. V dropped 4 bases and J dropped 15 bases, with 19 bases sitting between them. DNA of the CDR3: TGTGCTAGTGGTTCCCCAAAAGCGGGCGCCCCGTTCTTC. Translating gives CASGSPKAGAPFF.

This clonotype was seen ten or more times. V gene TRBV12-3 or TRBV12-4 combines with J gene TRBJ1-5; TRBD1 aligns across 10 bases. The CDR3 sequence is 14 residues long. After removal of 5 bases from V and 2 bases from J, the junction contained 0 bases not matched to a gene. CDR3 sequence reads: CASSGQGGNQPQHF. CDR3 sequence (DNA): TGTGCCAGCAGTGGACAGGGGGGCAATCAGCCCCAGCATTTT.

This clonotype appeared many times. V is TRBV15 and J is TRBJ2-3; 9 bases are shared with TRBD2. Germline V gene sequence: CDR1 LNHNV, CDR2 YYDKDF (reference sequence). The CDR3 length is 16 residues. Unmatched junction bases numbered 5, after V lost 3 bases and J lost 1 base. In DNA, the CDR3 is TGTGCCACCAGCAGGGGAGTAGCGGGGGGCACAGATACGCAGTATTTT. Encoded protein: CATSRGVAGGTDTQYF.

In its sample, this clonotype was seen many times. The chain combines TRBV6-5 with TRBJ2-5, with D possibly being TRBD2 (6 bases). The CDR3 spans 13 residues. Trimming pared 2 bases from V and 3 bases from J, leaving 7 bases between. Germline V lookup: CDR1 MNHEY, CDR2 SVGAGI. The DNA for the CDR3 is TGTGCCAGCAGTTACACGGGAGAAGAGACCCAGTACTTC. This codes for CASSYTGEETQYF.

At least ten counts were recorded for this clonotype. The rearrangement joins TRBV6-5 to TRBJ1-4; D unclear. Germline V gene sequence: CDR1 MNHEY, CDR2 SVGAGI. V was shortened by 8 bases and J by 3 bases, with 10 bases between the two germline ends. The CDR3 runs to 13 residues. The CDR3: CASRLRANEKLFF. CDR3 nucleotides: TGTGCCAGCCGACTCCGGGCTAATGAAAAACTGTTTTTT.

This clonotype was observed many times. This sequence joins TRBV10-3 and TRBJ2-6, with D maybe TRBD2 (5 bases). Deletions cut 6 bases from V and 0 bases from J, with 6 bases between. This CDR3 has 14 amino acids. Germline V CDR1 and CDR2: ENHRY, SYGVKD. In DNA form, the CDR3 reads TGTGCCATCAGCGACTACTCTGGGGCCAACGTCCTGACTTTC. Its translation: CAISDYSGANVLTF.

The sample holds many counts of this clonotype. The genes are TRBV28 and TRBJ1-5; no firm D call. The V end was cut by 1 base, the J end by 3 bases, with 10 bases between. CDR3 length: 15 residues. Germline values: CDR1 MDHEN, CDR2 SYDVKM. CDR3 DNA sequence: TGTGCCAGCAGTTTATACCGGACTTCCAATCAGCCCCAGCATTTT. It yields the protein CASSLYRTSNQPQHF.

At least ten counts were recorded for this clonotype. CDR3 sequence (DNA): TGCGCCAGCAGCTTGGCCTCCGACAGGGGCACTGAAGCTTTCTTT. Protein: CASSLASDRGTEAFF. The rearrangement links TRBV5-1 to TRBJ1-1; 8 bases line up with TRBD1. Germline V gene sequence: CDR1 SGHRS, CDR2 YFSETQ. This CDR3 has 15 residues. Losses at the gene ends were 0 bases for V and 4 bases for J; bases not matched to a gene: 5. Combining the CDR3 with reference TRBV5-1 and TRBJ1-1 gives the whole variable domain KAGVTQTPRYLIKTRGQQVTLSCSPISGHRSVSWYQQTPGQGLQFLFEYFSETQRNKGNFPGRFSGRQFSNSRSEMNVSTLELGDSALYLCASSLASDRGTEAFFGQGTRLTVV.

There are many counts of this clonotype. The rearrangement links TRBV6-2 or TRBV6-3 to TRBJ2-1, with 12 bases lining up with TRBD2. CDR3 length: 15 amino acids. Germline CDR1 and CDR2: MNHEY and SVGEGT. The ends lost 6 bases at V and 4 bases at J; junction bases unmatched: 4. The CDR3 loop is CASSRLAGEYNEQFF. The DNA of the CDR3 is TGTGCCAGCAGCCGACTAGCGGGAGAGTACAATGAGCAGTTCTTC.

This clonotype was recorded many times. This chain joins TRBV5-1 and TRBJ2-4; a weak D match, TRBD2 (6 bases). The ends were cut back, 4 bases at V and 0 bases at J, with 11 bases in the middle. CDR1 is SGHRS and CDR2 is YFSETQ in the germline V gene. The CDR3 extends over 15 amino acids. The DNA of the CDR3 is TGCGCCAGCAGCGATAGCGGACTAGCCAAAAACATTCAGTACTTC. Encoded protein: CASSDSGLAKNIQYF.

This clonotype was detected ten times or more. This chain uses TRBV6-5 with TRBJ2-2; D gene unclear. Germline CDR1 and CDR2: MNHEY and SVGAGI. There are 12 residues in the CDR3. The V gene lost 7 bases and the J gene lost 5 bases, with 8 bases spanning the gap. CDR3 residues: CASMESTGELFF. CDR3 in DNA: TGTGCCAGCATGGAAAGTACCGGGGAGCTGTTTTTT.

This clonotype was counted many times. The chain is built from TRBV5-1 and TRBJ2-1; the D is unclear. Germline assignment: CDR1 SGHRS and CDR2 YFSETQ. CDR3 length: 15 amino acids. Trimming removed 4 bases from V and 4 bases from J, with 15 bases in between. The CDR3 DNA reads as TGCGCCAGCAGCCTCAGGACGGTCCCTTACAATGAGCAGTTCTTC. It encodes CASSLRTVPYNEQFF.

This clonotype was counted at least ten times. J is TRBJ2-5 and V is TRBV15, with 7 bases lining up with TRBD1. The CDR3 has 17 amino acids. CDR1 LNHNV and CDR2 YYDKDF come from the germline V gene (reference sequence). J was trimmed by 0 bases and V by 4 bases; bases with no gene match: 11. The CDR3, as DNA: TGTGCCACCAGCACCCTTGAGTGGGGACAGTACCAAGAGACCCAGTACTTC. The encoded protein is CATSTLEWGQYQETQYF.

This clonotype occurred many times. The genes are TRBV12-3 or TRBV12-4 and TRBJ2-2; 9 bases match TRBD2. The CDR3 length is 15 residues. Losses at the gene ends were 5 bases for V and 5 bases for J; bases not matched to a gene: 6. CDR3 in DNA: TGTGCCAGCAGTCCTCCTAGCGGGGAGACCGGGGAGCTGTTTTTT. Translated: CASSPPSGETGELFF.

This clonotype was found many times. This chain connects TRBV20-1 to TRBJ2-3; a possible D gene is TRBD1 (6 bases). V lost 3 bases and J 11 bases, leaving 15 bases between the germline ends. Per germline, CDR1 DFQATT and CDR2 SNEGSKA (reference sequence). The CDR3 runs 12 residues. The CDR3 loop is CSASGQPPQQYF. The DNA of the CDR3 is TGCAGTGCTAGCGGACAGCCGCCCCAGCAGTATTTT.

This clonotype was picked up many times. CDR3 protein: CASSESLGGAYEQYF. The DNA for the CDR3 is TGCGCCAGCAGTGAGTCTCTCGGGGGGGCCTACGAGCAGTACTTC. This sequence joins TRBV10-1 and TRBJ2-7, with 8 bases lining up with TRBD2. The V gene end was trimmed by 0 bases and the J gene end by 2 bases; junction bases not matched to a gene: 3. Germline values: CDR1 WNHNN, CDR2 SYGVQD (reference sequence). The CDR3 is made up of 15 amino acids.

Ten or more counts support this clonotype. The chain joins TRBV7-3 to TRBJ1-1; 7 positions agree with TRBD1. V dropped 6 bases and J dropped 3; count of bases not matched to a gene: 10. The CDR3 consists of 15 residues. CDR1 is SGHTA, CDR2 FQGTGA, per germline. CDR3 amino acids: CASRPHPGQHTEAFF. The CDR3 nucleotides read TGTGCCAGCAGGCCCCACCCGGGACAGCACACTGAAGCTTTCTTT.

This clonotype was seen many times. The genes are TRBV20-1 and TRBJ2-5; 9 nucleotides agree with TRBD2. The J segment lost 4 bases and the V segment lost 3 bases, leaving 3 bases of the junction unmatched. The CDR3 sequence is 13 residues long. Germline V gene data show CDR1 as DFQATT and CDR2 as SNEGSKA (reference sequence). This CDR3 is CSARGLAAETQYF. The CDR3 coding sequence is TGCAGTGCTAGGGGACTAGCTGCAGAGACCCAGTACTTC.

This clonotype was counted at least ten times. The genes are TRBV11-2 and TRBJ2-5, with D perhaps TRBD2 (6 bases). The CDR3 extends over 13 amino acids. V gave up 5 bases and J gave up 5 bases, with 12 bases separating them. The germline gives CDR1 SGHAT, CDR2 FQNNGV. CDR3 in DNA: TGTGCCAGCAGCCCGGGGACTGTGGAGACCCAGTACTTC. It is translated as CASSPGTVETQYF.

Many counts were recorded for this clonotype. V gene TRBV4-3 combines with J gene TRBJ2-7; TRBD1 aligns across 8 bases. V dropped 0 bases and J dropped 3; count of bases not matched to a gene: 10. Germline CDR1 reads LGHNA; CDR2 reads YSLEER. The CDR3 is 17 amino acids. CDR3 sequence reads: CASSQETDRGRGYEQYF. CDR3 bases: TGCGCCAGCAGCCAAGAGACCGACAGGGGACGAGGCTACGAGCAGTACTTC.

The CDR3 spells CASSQVTGVTNYGYTF. For the CDR3, the DNA is TGCGCCAGCAGCCAAGTTACAGGGGTGACTAACTATGGCTACACCTTC. This chain links TRBV4-3 with TRBJ1-2, with 7 nucleotides matching TRBD1. The junction had 5 bases not matched to a gene; V was cut back by 1 base and J by 0 bases. CDR1 LGHNA and CDR2 YSLEER come from the germline V gene. The CDR3 is 16 amino acids.